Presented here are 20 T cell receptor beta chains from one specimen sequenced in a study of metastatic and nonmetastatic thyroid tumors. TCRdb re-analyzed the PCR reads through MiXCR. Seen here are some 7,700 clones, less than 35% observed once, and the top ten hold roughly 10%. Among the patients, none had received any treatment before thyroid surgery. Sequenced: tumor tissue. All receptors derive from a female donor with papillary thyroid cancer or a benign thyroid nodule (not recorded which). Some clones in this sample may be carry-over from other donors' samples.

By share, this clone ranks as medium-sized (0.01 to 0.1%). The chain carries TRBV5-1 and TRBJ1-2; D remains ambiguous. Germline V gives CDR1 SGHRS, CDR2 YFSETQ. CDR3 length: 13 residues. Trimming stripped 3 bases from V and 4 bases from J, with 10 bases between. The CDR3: CASSSEWGYGYTF. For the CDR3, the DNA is TGCGCCAGCAGCTCAGAGTGGGGCTATGGCTACACCTTC.

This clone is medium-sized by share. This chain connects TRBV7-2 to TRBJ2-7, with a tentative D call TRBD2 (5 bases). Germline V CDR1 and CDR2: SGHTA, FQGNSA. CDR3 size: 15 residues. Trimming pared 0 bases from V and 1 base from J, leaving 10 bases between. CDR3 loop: CASSLAGGPSYEQYF. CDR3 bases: TGTGCCAGCAGCTTAGCGGGCGGGCCTTCCTACGAGCAGTACTTC.

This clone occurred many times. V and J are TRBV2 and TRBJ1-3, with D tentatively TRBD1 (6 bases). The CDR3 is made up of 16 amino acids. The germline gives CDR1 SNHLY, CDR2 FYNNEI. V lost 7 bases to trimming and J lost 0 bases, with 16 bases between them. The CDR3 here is CASTSGGRGSGNTIYF. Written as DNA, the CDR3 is TGTGCCAGCACCTCGGGGGGCAGGGGCTCTGGAAACACCATATATTTT.

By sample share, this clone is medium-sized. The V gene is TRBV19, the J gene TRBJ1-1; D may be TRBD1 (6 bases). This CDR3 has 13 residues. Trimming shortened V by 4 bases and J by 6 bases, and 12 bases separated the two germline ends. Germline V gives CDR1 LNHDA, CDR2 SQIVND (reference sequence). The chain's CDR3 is CASSKHGGPEAFF. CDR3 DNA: TGTGCCAGTAGTAAGCACGGGGGGCCTGAAGCTTTCTTT. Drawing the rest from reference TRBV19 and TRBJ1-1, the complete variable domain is DGGITQSPKYLFRKEGQNVTLSCEQNLNHDAMYWYRQDPGQGLRLIYYSQIVNDFQKGDIAEGYSVSREKKESFPLTVTSAQKNPTAFYLCASSKHGGPEAFFGQGTRLTVV.

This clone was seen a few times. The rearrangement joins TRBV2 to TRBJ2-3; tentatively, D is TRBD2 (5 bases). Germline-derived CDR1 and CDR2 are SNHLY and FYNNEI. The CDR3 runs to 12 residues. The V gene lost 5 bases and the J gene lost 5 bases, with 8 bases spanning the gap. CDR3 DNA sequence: TGTGCCAGCAGTACGGGAATAGATACGCAGTATTTT. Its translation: CASSTGIDTQYF.

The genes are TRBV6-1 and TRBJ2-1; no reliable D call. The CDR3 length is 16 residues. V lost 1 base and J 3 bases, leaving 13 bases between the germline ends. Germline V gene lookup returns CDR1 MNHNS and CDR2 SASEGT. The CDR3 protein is CASSEGWATLYNEQFF. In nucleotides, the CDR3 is TGTGCCAGCAGTGAAGGCTGGGCCACCCTCTACAATGAGCAGTTCTTC.

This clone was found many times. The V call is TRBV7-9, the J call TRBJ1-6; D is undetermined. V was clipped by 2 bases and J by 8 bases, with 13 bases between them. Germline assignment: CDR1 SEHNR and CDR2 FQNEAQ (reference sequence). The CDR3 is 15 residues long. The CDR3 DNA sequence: TGTGCCAGCAGCTTAATGGGCCCAACCCATTCACCCCTCCACTTT. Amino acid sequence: CASSLMGPTHSPLHF.

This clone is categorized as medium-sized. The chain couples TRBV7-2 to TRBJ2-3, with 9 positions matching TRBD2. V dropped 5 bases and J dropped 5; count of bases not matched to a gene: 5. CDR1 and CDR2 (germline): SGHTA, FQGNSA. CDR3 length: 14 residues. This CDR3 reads CASSTLAGIDTQYF. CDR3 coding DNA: TGTGCCAGCAGCACCCTAGCGGGAATAGATACGCAGTATTTT.

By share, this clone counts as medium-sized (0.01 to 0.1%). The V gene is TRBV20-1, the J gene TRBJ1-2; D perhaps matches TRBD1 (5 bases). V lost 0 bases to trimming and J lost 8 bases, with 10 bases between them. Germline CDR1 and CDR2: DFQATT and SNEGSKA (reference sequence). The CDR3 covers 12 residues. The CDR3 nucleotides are TGCAGTGCTAGAGAAGGCGGGGGGGGCTACACCTTC. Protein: CSAREGGGGYTF.

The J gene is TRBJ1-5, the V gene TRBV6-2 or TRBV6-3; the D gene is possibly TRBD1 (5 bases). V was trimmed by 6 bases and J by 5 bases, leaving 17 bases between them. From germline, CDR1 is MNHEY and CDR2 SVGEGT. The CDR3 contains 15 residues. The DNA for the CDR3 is TGTGCCAGCAGCTCCGGGACGGGGCCCCATCAGCCCCAGCATTTT. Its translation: CASSSGTGPHQPQHF.

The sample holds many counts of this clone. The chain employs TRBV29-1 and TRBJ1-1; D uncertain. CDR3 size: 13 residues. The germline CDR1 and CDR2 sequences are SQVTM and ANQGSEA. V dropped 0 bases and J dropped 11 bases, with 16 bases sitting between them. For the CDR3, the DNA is TGCAGCGTTGAAGATCGTAAGAACTTGGAGGCTTTCTTT. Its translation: CSVEDRKNLEAFF.

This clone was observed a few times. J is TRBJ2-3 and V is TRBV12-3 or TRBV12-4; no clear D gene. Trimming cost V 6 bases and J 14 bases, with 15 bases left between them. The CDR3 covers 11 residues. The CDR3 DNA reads TGTGCCAGCAGCTCACGTGCCTTACGGTATTTT. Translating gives CASSSRALRYF.

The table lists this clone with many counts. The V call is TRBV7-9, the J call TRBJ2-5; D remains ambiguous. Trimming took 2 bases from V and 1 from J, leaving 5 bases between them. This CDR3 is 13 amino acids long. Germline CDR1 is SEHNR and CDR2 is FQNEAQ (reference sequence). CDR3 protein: CASSLTLQETQYF. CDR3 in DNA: TGTGCCAGCAGCTTAACCCTCCAAGAGACCCAGTACTTC.

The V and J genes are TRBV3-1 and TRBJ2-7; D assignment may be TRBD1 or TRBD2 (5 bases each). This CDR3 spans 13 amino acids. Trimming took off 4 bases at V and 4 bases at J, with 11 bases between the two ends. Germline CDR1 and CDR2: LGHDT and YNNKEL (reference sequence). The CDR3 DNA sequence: TGTGCCAGCAGCCCGGACACGGGATACGAGCAGTACTTC. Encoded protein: CASSPDTGYEQYF.

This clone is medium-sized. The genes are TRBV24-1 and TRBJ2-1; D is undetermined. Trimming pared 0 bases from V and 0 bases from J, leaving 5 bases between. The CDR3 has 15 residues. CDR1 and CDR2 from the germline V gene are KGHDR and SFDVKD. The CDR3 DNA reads TGTGCCACCAGTGATTTGGGCGGCTCCTACAATGAGCAGTTCTTC. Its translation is CATSDLGGSYNEQFF.

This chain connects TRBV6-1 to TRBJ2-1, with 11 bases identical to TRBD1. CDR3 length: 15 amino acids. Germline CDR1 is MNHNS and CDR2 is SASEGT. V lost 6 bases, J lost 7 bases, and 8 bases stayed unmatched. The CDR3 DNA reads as TGTGCCAGCAGCGCCGGACAGGGGGCGGGGAATGAGCAGTTCTTC. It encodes CASSAGQGAGNEQFF.

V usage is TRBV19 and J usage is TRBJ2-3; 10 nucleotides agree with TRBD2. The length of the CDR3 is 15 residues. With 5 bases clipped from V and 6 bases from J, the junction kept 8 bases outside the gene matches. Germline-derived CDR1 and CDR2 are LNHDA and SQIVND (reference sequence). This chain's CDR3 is CASSLPAGGGDTQYF. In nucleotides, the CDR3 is TGTGCCAGTAGTCTTCCAGCGGGAGGGGGGGATACGCAGTATTTT.

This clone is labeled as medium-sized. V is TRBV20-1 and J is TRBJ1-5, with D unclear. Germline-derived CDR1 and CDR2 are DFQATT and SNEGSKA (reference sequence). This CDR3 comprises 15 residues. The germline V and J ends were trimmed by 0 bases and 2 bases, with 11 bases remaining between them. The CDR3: CSARDSGVGNQPQHF. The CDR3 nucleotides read TGCAGTGCTAGAGATAGCGGGGTGGGCAATCAGCCCCAGCATTTT.

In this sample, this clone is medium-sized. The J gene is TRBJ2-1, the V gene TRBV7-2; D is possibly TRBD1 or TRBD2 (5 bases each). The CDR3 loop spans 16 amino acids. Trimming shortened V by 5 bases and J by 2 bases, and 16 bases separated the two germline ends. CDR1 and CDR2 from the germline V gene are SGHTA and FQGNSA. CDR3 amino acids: CASSKEGTLTYNEQFF. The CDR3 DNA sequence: TGTGCCAGCAGCAAAGAGGGGACCCTGACCTACAATGAGCAGTTCTTC.

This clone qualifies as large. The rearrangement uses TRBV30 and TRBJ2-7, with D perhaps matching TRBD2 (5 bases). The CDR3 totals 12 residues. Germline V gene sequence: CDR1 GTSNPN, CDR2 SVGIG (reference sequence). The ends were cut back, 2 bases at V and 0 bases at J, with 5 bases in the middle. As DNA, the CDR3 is TGTGCCTGGAGTACTAGCTCCTACGAGCAGTACTTC. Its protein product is CAWSTSSYEQYF. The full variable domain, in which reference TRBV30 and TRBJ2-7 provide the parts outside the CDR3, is SQTIHQWPATLVQPVGSPLSLECTVEGTSNPNLYWYRQAAGRGLQLLFYSVGIGQISSEVPQNLSASRPQDRQFILSSKKLLLSDSGFYLCAWSTSSYEQYFGPGTRLTVT.